Below are 29 T cell receptor beta chains sequenced from a single sample in a study of blood T cell repertoires in COVID-19. TCRdb's table, derived via immunoSEQ multiplex PCR, lists solely in-frame clones and lacks some. The data show about 52,000 clones, more than 85% seen once. Sequenced sample: peripheral blood. These receptors originate from a man aged 50 or older with active COVID-19.

The chain couples TRBV5-6 to TRBJ2-7; D unclear. The CDR3 is made up of 12 amino acids. V was cut by 1 base and J by 3 bases, with 5 bases left in between. Per the germline V gene, CDR1 is SGHDT and CDR2 is YYEEEE. The CDR3 region is CASSLLRYEQYF. The CDR3 DNA reads TGTGCCAGCAGCTTGCTCCGCTACGAGCAGTACTTC.

This chain links TRBV4-3 with TRBJ2-3; D remains ambiguous. From germline, CDR1 is LGHNA and CDR2 YSLEER. This CDR3 spans 14 amino acids. V was clipped by 4 bases and J by 2 bases, with 10 bases between them. The CDR3 DNA is TGCGCCAGCAGCCCGGTGTCCACCACAGATACGCAGTATTTT. Amino acid sequence: CASSPVSTTDTQYF.

CDR3 bases: TGTGCCAGCAGCGTAGCAGCGGGGCGCACAGATACGCAGTATTTT. Translation gives CASSVAAGRTDTQYF. The V call is TRBV9, the J call TRBJ2-3, with 7 bases lining up with TRBD2. Trimming at V came to 0 bases and at J to 1 base, leaving 2 bases not matched to a gene. Germline V gene data show CDR1 as SGDLS and CDR2 as YYNGEE. The CDR3 totals 15 residues.

V is TRBV19 and J is TRBJ2-7; the match to TRBD2 covers 13 bases. Germline V gives CDR1 LNHDA, CDR2 SQIVND (reference sequence). The junction had 5 bases not matched to a gene; V was cut back by 5 bases and J by 4 bases. The CDR3 contains 15 residues. The chain's CDR3 is CASSLGTSGAYEQYF. CDR3 bases: TGTGCCAGTAGTTTGGGGACTAGCGGGGCTTACGAGCAGTACTTC.

The gene calls are TRBV6-5 and TRBJ2-7; a possible D gene is TRBD2 (6 bases). This CDR3 contains 15 residues. V dropped 0 bases and J dropped 1 base, with 10 bases sitting between them. Germline lookup yields CDR1 MNHEY and CDR2 SVGAGI. In DNA form, the CDR3 reads TGTGCCAGCAGTTACTCCTGGGGGGAGTCCTACGAGCAGTACTTC. It encodes CASSYSWGESYEQYF.

The V and J genes are TRBV5-6 and TRBJ2-5, with 9 bases lining up with TRBD1. The CDR3 extends over 16 amino acids. Trimming removed 3 bases from V and 3 bases from J; junction bases left unmatched: 9. Germline V gene data show CDR1 as SGHDT and CDR2 as YYEEEE. Here the CDR3 reads CASSSRDREFEETQYF. The CDR3 region has the DNA TGTGCCAGCAGCTCCCGGGACAGGGAATTTGAAGAGACCCAGTACTTC.

The CDR3 DNA reads as TGTGCCAGCAGGAGCGTGGGGGCAAGATACTATGGCTACACCTTC. Translating gives CASRSVGARYYGYTF. The gene calls are TRBV11-2 and TRBJ1-2; possible D gene TRBD1, 6 bases. Deletions cut 6 bases from V and 3 bases from J, with 17 bases between. CDR1 is SGHAT, CDR2 FQNNGV, per germline. The CDR3 loop spans 15 amino acids. Combining the CDR3 with reference TRBV11-2 and TRBJ1-2 gives the whole variable domain EAGVAQSPRYKIIEKRQSVAFWCNPISGHATLYWYQQILGQGPKLLIQFQNNGVVDDSQLPKDRFSAERLKGVDSTLKIQPAKLEDSAVYLCASRSVGARYYGYTFGSGTRLTVV.

This chain links TRBV14 with TRBJ2-7; 8 nucleotides agree with TRBD2. Losses at the gene ends were 1 base for V and 6 bases for J; bases not matched to a gene: 5. Germline CDR1 and CDR2: SGHDN and FVKESK. CDR3 size: 14 residues. The CDR3 protein is CASSQAYLAGEQYF. In DNA form, the CDR3 reads TGTGCCAGCAGCCAAGCCTACCTAGCGGGCGAGCAGTACTTC. The whole variable domain, remainder taken from reference TRBV14 and TRBJ2-7, is EAGVTQFPSHSVIEKGQTVTLRCDPISGHDNLYWYRRVMGKEIKFLLHFVKESKQDESGMPNNRFLAERTGGTYSTLKVQPAELEDSGVYFCASSQAYLAGEQYFGPGTRLTVT.

The V call is TRBV27, the J call TRBJ2-2, with TRBD2 as a possible D gene (6 bases). The V and J ends lost 6 bases and 5 bases respectively, with 13 bases between them. The CDR3 has 14 amino acids. Looked up from germline, CDR1 is MNHEY and CDR2 is SMNVEV (reference sequence). The CDR3 sequence: CASSRSGGTGELFF. In DNA, the CDR3 is TGTGCCAGCAGCCGAAGTGGGGGGACCGGGGAGCTGTTTTTT.

The gene calls are TRBV3-1 (or the pseudogene TRBV3-2) and TRBJ1-1, with a tentative D call TRBD1 (5 bases). The CDR3 is 15 residues long. Between the trimmed V and J ends, which lost 4 bases and 5 bases, there was a span of 17 bases. Germline-derived CDR1 and CDR2 are LGHDT and YNNKEL (reference sequence). The CDR3 region is CASSPWGDPVTEAFF. The CDR3 DNA reads as TGTGCCAGCAGCCCCTGGGGGGACCCCGTGACTGAAGCTTTCTTT.

This chain connects TRBV18 to TRBJ1-1, with 9 bases fitting TRBD1. J gave up 8 bases and V 2 bases, and 6 bases lay outside the gene matches. The CDR3 has 14 residues. CDR1 is KGHSH and CDR2 is LQKENI in the germline V gene. The CDR3 reads CASSPGTGTYEAFF. In DNA, the CDR3 is TGTGCCAGCTCACCAGGGACAGGGACTTACGAAGCTTTCTTT.

The chain is built from TRBV5-4 and TRBJ2-2; weak D call: TRBD2 (5 bases). With 1 base removed from V and 2 bases from J, the gap between germline ends came to 12 bases. Germline loops: CDR1 SGHNT, CDR2 YYREEE (reference sequence). The CDR3 sequence is 16 residues long. The CDR3 nucleotides are TGTGCCAGCAGCTTGCATCCGGGAATAAACACCGGGGAGCTGTTTTTT. It is translated as CASSLHPGINTGELFF.

This chain joins TRBV12-3 or TRBV12-4 and TRBJ2-5; possible D gene TRBD1, 5 bases. V lost 4 bases, J lost 7 bases, and 10 bases lay in between. This CDR3 contains 12 residues. Here the CDR3 DNA reads TGTGCCAGCAGTTCAGGGTCCCGGACCCAGTACTTC. Translated: CASSSGSRTQYF.

This chain connects TRBV28 to TRBJ1-5, with D tentatively TRBD1 (6 bases). CDR3 length equals 18 residues. Germline-derived CDR1 and CDR2 are MDHEN and SYDVKM. V lost 6 bases to trimming and J lost 1 base, with 22 bases between them. CDR3 in amino acids: CASSQSTGLGSSNQPQHF. CDR3 DNA sequence: TGTGCCAGCAGCCAATCCACAGGGTTGGGGTCCAGCAATCAGCCCCAGCATTTT.

The chain carries TRBV28 and TRBJ2-7; 8 bases are a match to TRBD2. J gave up 3 bases and V 2 bases, and 6 bases lay outside the gene matches. Germline V lookup: CDR1 MDHEN, CDR2 SYDVKM. The CDR3 loop spans 15 amino acids. CDR3 nucleotides: TGTGCCAGCAGTTTAAGCGGGGGCGAGAGCTACGAGCAGTACTTC. Protein sequence: CASSLSGGESYEQYF.

The chain is built from TRBV7-9 and TRBJ1-4; D unclear. The CDR3 is 13 amino acids. CDR1 and CDR2 from the germline V gene are SEHNR and FQNEAQ (reference sequence). V gave up 7 bases and J gave up 4 bases, with 10 bases separating them. The CDR3 is CASNRGLNEKLFF. In DNA form, the CDR3 reads TGTGCCAGCAACCGAGGGCTTAATGAAAAACTGTTTTTT.

The rearrangement joins TRBV19 to TRBJ2-5; TRBD1 aligns across 9 bases. The V segment lost 7 bases and the J segment 4 bases; nucleotides outside the gene matches: 7. CDR1 is LNHDA, CDR2 SQIVND, per germline (reference sequence). The CDR3 has 14 residues. In DNA, the CDR3 is TGTGCCAGTAACCCGGGACAGGGACCAGAGACCCAGTACTTC. This encodes CASNPGQGPETQYF.

This chain uses TRBV7-2 with TRBJ1-1; D remains ambiguous. Between the trimmed V and J ends, which lost 2 bases and 0 bases, there was a span of 4 bases. CDR1 SGHTA and CDR2 FQGNSA come from the germline V gene. This CDR3 region has 13 residues. DNA for the CDR3: TGTGCCAGCAGCTTACAAATGAACACTGAAGCTTTCTTT. Its translation: CASSLQMNTEAFF.

The chain is built from TRBV5-4 and TRBJ2-6; tentatively, D is TRBD1 (5 bases). The CDR3 sequence is 17 residues long. Germline CDR1 reads SGHNT; CDR2 reads YYREEE (reference sequence). Trimming shortened V by 5 bases and J by 1 base, and 16 bases separated the two germline ends. The CDR3 loop reads CASSRTGFPSGANVLTF. CDR3 coding DNA: TGTGCCAGCAGTCGAACAGGTTTTCCGTCTGGGGCCAACGTCCTGACTTTC.

The chain's CDR3 is CASSLPGIRGSNQPQHF. The CDR3 nucleotides are TGTGCCAGCAGTTTACCTGGGATCCGGGGTAGCAATCAGCCCCAGCATTTT. This chain joins TRBV28 and TRBJ1-5; D gene uncertain. The CDR3 runs 17 residues. Germline V gives CDR1 MDHEN, CDR2 SYDVKM. Between the trimmed V and J ends, which lost 2 bases and 0 bases, there was a span of 14 bases.

The chain has TRBV7-8 and TRBJ2-7; maybe TRBD1 (5 bases). Trimming took 4 bases from V and 7 from J, leaving 14 bases between them. Germline V gene data show CDR1 as SGHVS and CDR2 as FQNEAQ. CDR3 length: 13 amino acids. In DNA, the CDR3 is TGTGCCAGCAGCTCCGGGCCAGGGCTGGAGCAGTACTTC. It encodes CASSSGPGLEQYF.

The V call is TRBV7-2, the J call TRBJ2-5, with TRBD1 matching 7 bases. The ends lost 5 bases at V and 5 bases at J; junction bases unmatched: 2. The length of the CDR3 is 12 residues. The V gene's germline CDR1 is SGHTA and CDR2 FQGNSA. This chain's CDR3 is CASSGRGETQYF. The CDR3 DNA sequence: TGTGCCAGCAGCGGCAGGGGGGAGACCCAGTACTTC.

This clone is a singleton in its sample. The rearrangement joins TRBV7-2 to TRBJ2-5; possible D gene TRBD1, 6 bases. There are 14 residues in the CDR3. The V end lost 5 bases, the J end lost 5 bases, and 15 bases lay between the germline ends. CDR1 SGHTA and CDR2 FQGNSA come from the germline V gene. The CDR3 DNA is TGTGCCAGCAGCCCGCGACAGGTCCCGGAGACCCAGTACTTC. Translation: CASSPRQVPETQYF.

The chain joins TRBV25-1 to TRBJ1-2, with TRBD1 identical over 8 bases. The germline V gene encodes CDR1 MGHDK and CDR2 SYGVNS. The CDR3 consists of 14 residues. Trimming at V came to 2 bases and at J to 4 bases, leaving 3 bases not matched to a gene. This CDR3 is CASSEPGQVYGYTF. The CDR3 DNA reads as TGTGCCAGCAGTGAACCGGGACAGGTCTATGGCTACACCTTC.

The chain has TRBV2 and TRBJ1-1, with D possibly being TRBD1 (5 bases). Trimming stripped 4 bases from V and 4 bases from J, with 13 bases between. The CDR3 is 14 amino acids. CDR1 is SNHLY, CDR2 FYNNEI, per germline. The CDR3 protein is CASSVTERTTEAFF. The DNA for the CDR3 is TGTGCCAGCAGTGTGACAGAACGGACCACTGAAGCTTTCTTT.

CDR3 coding DNA: TGTGCCAGCAGCCGGACTATCGTAGGGAACACTGAAGCTTTCTTT. Translating gives CASSRTIVGNTEAFF. This chain uses TRBV7-8 with TRBJ1-1; D remains ambiguous. V shed 5 bases and J shed 1 base, with 14 bases lying between them. Germline lookup yields CDR1 SGHVS and CDR2 FQNEAQ. This CDR3 is 15 amino acids long.

This clone came up once. CDR3 in DNA: TGTGCTAGTGGTTTGGTACGGGACAGGGGGGCCGAGCAGTACTTC. It specifies CASGLVRDRGAEQYF. The chain combines TRBV12-5 with TRBJ2-7; 11 bases line up with TRBD1. J was trimmed by 6 bases and V by 0 bases; bases with no gene match: 4. Germline assignment: CDR1 LGHNT and CDR2 FRNRAP. The CDR3 is 15 amino acids.

This clone has only one observation. The chain is built from TRBV2 and TRBJ1-5, with 10 bases lining up with TRBD1. CDR3 length: 14 residues. CDR1 is SNHLY and CDR2 is FYNNEI in the germline V gene. J was trimmed by 7 bases and V by 4 bases; bases with no gene match: 4. The CDR3, as DNA: TGTGCCAGCAGTGGGACAGGGGGACTACAGCCCCAGCATTTT. This sequence encodes CASSGTGGLQPQHF.

In its sample, this clone was seen once. This chain links TRBV7-8 with TRBJ2-5, with D possibly matching TRBD1 (7 bases). Germline V gene data show CDR1 as SGHVS and CDR2 as FQNEAQ. The CDR3 runs 16 residues. With 5 bases removed from V and 5 bases from J, the gap between germline ends came to 21 bases. The CDR3 sequence is CASSLLIDRAGETQYF. The CDR3 region has the DNA TGTGCCAGCAGCCTTTTGATTGACAGGGCGGGGGAGACCCAGTACTTC. Full variable domain (missing parts from reference TRBV7-8 and TRBJ2-5): GAGVSQSPRYKVAKRGQDVALRCDPISGHVSLFWYQQALGQGPEFLTYFQNEAQLDKSGLPSDRFFAERPEGSVSTLKIQRTQQEDSAVYLCASSLLIDRAGETQYFGPGTRLLVL.